Presented here are 24 T cell receptor beta chains from one specimen sequenced in a study of blood T cells in healthy people across ages. Through a sample-barcoded 5' primer and a J-beta primer mix, a second PCR was run for roughly 6 to 12 cycles. TCRdb independently ran MiXCR on the 5' RACE reads; one entry per CDR3 protein. The sample includes 600,000 or so distinct CDR3 sequences, roughly 30% of them seen just once. Sequencing used blood. The receptors stem from a woman of 80 years or more in good health.

This clonotype was seen at least ten times. The J gene is TRBJ2-1, the V gene TRBV4-2; D unresolved. Germline CDR1 and CDR2: LGHNA and YNFKEQ. V lost 1 base and J lost 0, with 10 bases in between. This CDR3 spans 16 amino acids. The CDR3 spells CASSQVGRSSYNEQFF. The CDR3 coding sequence is TGTGCCAGCAGCCAAGTTGGCAGGAGCTCCTACAATGAGCAGTTCTTC.

This clonotype was recorded many times. The V and J genes are TRBV5-1 and TRBJ2-1; a weak D match, TRBD1 (5 bases). This CDR3 is built from 15 residues. CDR1 is SGHRS, CDR2 YFSETQ, per germline. V lost 5 bases, J lost 5 bases, and 17 bases lay in between. The CDR3 is CASSYAAGRNNEQFF. In DNA, the CDR3 is TGCGCCAGCAGTTACGCGGCAGGGCGTAACAATGAGCAGTTCTTC.

This clonotype was detected many times. The gene calls are TRBV5-1 and TRBJ2-1; the D is unclear. Germline CDR1 reads SGHRS; CDR2 reads YFSETQ. Trimming shortened V by 5 bases and J by 3 bases, and 15 bases separated the two germline ends. The CDR3 length is 15 residues. CDR3: CASSPRTEYYNEQFF. The CDR3 DNA is TGCGCCAGCAGTCCTAGGACGGAGTACTACAATGAGCAGTTCTTC.

This clonotype showed up many times. J is TRBJ1-4 and V is TRBV18; D is unclear. Germline CDR1 and CDR2: KGHSH and LQKENI. This CDR3 is built from 16 residues. Trimming stripped 1 base from V and 7 bases from J, with 16 bases between. The CDR3, as DNA: TGTGCCAGCTCACCACTATTGACCAACGAACTTGAAAAACTGTTTTTT. It encodes CASSPLLTNELEKLFF.

This clonotype has only a few counts. V is TRBV18 and J is TRBJ2-4, with TRBD1 as a possible D gene (5 bases). V was shortened by 2 bases and J by 11 bases, with 16 bases between the two germline ends. The germline gives CDR1 KGHSH, CDR2 LQKENI. The CDR3 covers 14 residues. The CDR3 DNA is TGTGCCAGCTCACCAGGAACTGGACAATTATTTCAGTACTTC. Translated, it gives CASSPGTGQLFQYF.

This clonotype showed up many times. The V gene is TRBV5-1, the J gene TRBJ1-1; no clear D. The CDR3 consists of 13 residues. With 4 bases removed from V and 7 bases from J, the gap between germline ends came to 14 bases. The V gene's germline CDR1 is SGHRS and CDR2 YFSETQ. The CDR3 is CASSTEVQREAFF. Written as DNA, the CDR3 is TGCGCCAGCAGCACCGAGGTACAGCGTGAAGCTTTCTTT.

This clonotype turned up a few times. The rearrangement uses TRBV30 and TRBJ2-7; D remains ambiguous. The germline V gene encodes CDR1 GTSNPN and CDR2 SVGIG (reference sequence). V was cut by 2 bases and J by 2 bases, with 7 bases left in between. The CDR3 covers 12 residues. The CDR3 region is CAWSPATYEQYF. CDR3 nucleotides: TGTGCCTGGAGTCCAGCGACCTACGAGCAGTACTTC.

The chain carries TRBV5-1 and TRBJ2-1; D is possibly TRBD1 (6 bases). The V and J ends lost 0 bases and 6 bases respectively, with 10 bases between them. Germline V CDR1 and CDR2: SGHRS, YFSETQ. CDR3 length: 14 amino acids. CDR3 region: CASSLGDTVNEQFF. Written as DNA, the CDR3 is TGCGCCAGCAGCTTGGGGGACACCGTCAATGAGCAGTTCTTC.

This clonotype has just a few counts. The DNA for the CDR3 is TGCGCCAGCAGCTTGAAGGCGGGTCGAGGAGCTTTCTTT. Its translation: CASSLKAGRGAFF. The chain carries TRBV5-1 and TRBJ1-1; D gene ambiguous. CDR3 length equals 13 residues. Trimming cost V 1 base and J 10 bases, with 14 bases left between them. Germline values: CDR1 SGHRS, CDR2 YFSETQ.

This clonotype was seen ten or more times. The rearrangement links TRBV18 to TRBJ2-7; D is uncertain. The CDR3 loop spans 13 amino acids. Trimming cost V 3 bases and J 5 bases, with 11 bases left between them. Looked up from germline, CDR1 is KGHSH and CDR2 is LQKENI. The CDR3 sequence is CASSPPSKHEQYF. CDR3 in DNA: TGTGCCAGCTCACCCCCTTCGAAGCACGAGCAGTACTTC.

A word on this clonotype: This may stem from a read error, because a much larger clone lies one nucleotide away. J is TRBJ2-1 and V is TRBV5-4; D is undetermined. Germline CDR1 and CDR2: SGHNT and YYREEE (reference sequence). V was shortened by 5 bases and J by 13 bases, with 13 bases between the two germline ends. This CDR3 region has 11 residues. In nucleotides, the CDR3 is TGTGCCAGCAGTATTACGGAGACCCAGTTCTTC. Amino acids: CASSITETQFF.

The rearrangement joins TRBV18 to TRBJ1-5; D gene ambiguous. V lost 3 bases to trimming and J lost 0 bases, with 9 bases between them. The CDR3 consists of 15 residues. The V gene's germline CDR1 is KGHSH and CDR2 LQKENI. Written as DNA, the CDR3 is TGTGCCAGCTCACCTGTAAGCGATAGCAATCAGCCCCAGCATTTT. Translation gives CASSPVSDSNQPQHF.

The rearrangement joins TRBV27 to TRBJ2-3, with TRBD2 identical over 16 bases. This CDR3 region has 17 residues. Germline CDR1 reads MNHEY; CDR2 reads SMNVEV (reference sequence). The junction had 2 bases not matched to a gene; V was cut back by 1 base and J by 4 bases. In DNA, the CDR3 is TGTGCCAGCAGTTTATTAGGGACTAGCGGGGGGGCAGATACGCAGTATTTT. Translating gives CASSLLGTSGGADTQYF.

Remarks on this clonotype: A much larger clone lies one base from this, so it may be a read error. The CDR3 nucleotides read TGCAGCGCGGGGACAGGGGGCAGCTCCTACAATGAGCAGTTCTTC. Amino acid sequence: CSAGTGGSSYNEQFF. The V gene is TRBV29-1, the J gene TRBJ2-1; TRBD1 agrees at 12 bases. The length of the CDR3 is 15 residues. Germline V gives CDR1 SQVTM, CDR2 ANQGSEA. The V and J ends lost 7 bases and 0 bases, in that order; junction bases with no gene match: 4.

V is TRBV18 and J is TRBJ1-5; TRBD1 agrees at 12 bases. Germline V gene data show CDR1 as KGHSH and CDR2 as LQKENI. This CDR3 contains 16 residues. V was pared by 3 bases and J by 3 bases, with 3 bases of the junction left unmatched. CDR3 protein: CASSPGQGALNQPQHF. The CDR3 DNA reads TGTGCCAGCTCACCGGGACAGGGGGCCCTCAATCAGCCCCAGCATTTT. The full variable domain, rest sourced from reference TRBV18 and TRBJ1-5, is NAGVMQNPRHLVRRRGQEARLRCSPMKGHSHVYWYRQLPEEGLKFMVYLQKENIIDESGMPKERFSAEFPKEGPSILRIQQVVRGDSAAYFCASSPGQGALNQPQHFGDGTRLSIL.

This rearrangement joins TRBV18 to TRBJ2-1; tentative D call: TRBD2 (6 bases). Germline loops: CDR1 KGHSH, CDR2 LQKENI. This CDR3 is 17 amino acids long. Trimming removed 1 base at V and 4 bases at J, with 17 bases between. The CDR3 sequence: CASSPLGGGSGYNEQFF. The CDR3, as DNA: TGTGCCAGCTCACCACTGGGTGGAGGGTCCGGGTACAATGAGCAGTTCTTC.

There are many counts of this clonotype. The chain is built from TRBV9 and TRBJ2-1; TRBD2 aligns across 8 bases. Germline CDR1 SGDLS, CDR2 YYNGEE. The CDR3 has 16 amino acids. Germline trimming cut 2 bases from V and 4 bases from J; bases unmatched to any gene: 8. Written as DNA, the CDR3 is TGTGCCAGCAGCGTGGGCACTAGCGGAACTTACAATGAGCAGTTCTTC. Protein product: CASSVGTSGTYNEQFF.

Ten or more counts support this clonotype. The genes are TRBV12-3 or TRBV12-4 and TRBJ1-1; TRBD1 matches 9 bases. V lost 5 bases to trimming and J lost 10 bases; unmatched junction nucleotides: 2. CDR3 length: 11 residues. CDR3 nucleotide sequence: TGTGCCAGCAGTAGACAGGGGGGAGCTTTCTTT. Translation: CASSRQGGAFF.

This chain uses TRBV11-2 with TRBJ2-6; the match to TRBD1 covers 8 bases. CDR3 size: 17 residues. V lost 6 bases to trimming and J lost 3 bases; unmatched junction nucleotides: 10. Per germline, CDR1 SGHAT and CDR2 FQNNGV. This CDR3 reads CASSPGQGRGGANVLTF. The CDR3 nucleotides are TGTGCCAGCAGTCCAGGACAGGGAAGAGGTGGGGCCAACGTCCTGACTTTC.

Turning to this clonotype: A much more abundant neighbour one base away suggests this may be a read error. The chain carries TRBV6-2 or TRBV6-3 and TRBJ2-6; D is possibly TRBD1 or TRBD2 (5 bases each). Germline-derived CDR1 and CDR2 are MNHEY and SVGEGT. The CDR3 has 15 amino acids. The CDR3 spells CASTHGVSGANVRTF. The CDR3 coding sequence is TGTGCCAGCACCCACGGGGTCTCTGGGGCCAACGTCCGGACTTTC.

This clonotype was seen many times. The V call is TRBV6-5, the J call TRBJ2-1, with 7 bases identical to TRBD1. Germline CDR1 is MNHEY and CDR2 is SVGAGI. With 5 bases clipped from V and 9 bases from J, the junction kept 10 bases outside the gene matches. The CDR3 extends over 14 amino acids. The CDR3 region is CASSPLEGAGEQFF. In DNA form, the CDR3 reads TGTGCCAGCAGTCCGCTTGAGGGGGCAGGTGAGCAGTTCTTC.

This chain uses TRBV5-1 with TRBJ1-1; no reliable D call. The V gene's germline CDR1 is SGHRS and CDR2 YFSETQ. This CDR3 has 14 amino acids. V was trimmed by 4 bases and J by 1 base, leaving 11 bases between them. The CDR3 nucleotides read TGCGCCAGCAGCCCGGAGGGCAGGAACACTGAAGCTTTCTTT. This translates into CASSPEGRNTEAFF.

This clonotype was counted many times. The CDR3 region has the DNA TGTGCCTGGAGTGTATCGTGGAGGGGAATAGGGAATGAGCAGTTCTTC. This encodes CAWSVSWRGIGNEQFF. This chain connects TRBV30 to TRBJ2-1; tentatively, D is TRBD2 (6 bases). Germline assignment: CDR1 GTSNPN and CDR2 SVGIG (reference sequence). The CDR3 spans 16 residues. V lost 0 bases and J lost 7, with 19 bases in between.

This clonotype has a count of ten or more. The rearrangement joins TRBV11-2 to TRBJ2-7; D remains ambiguous. V lost 5 bases and J lost 0, with 14 bases in between. Germline V gene lookup returns CDR1 SGHAT and CDR2 FQNNGV. The CDR3 consists of 15 residues. In DNA, the CDR3 is TGTGCCAGCAGCCCTCAGACATTGAGCTCCTACGAGCAGTACTTC. Protein sequence: CASSPQTLSSYEQYF.